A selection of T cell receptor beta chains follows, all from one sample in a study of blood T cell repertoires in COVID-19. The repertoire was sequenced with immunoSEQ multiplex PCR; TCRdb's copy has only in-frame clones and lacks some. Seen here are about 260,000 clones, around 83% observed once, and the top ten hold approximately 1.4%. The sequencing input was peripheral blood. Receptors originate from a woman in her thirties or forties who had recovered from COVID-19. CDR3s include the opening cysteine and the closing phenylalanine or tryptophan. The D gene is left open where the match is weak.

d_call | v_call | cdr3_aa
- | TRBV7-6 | CASSPSGGLGYGYTF
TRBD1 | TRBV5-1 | CASSSQGRNTEAFF
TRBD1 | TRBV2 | CASKTGGTDTQYF
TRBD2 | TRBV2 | CASSMGLAGNQETQYF
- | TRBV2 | CASSGTARRDEKLFF
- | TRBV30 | CACRPTTQGMTFF
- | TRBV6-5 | CASNPRQGRGELFF
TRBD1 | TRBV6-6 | CASRRDRHNQPQHF
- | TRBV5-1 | CASSLSRVGLRGAVF
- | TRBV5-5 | CASSWTETLAKNIQYF
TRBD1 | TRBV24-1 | CATSESGGAGEKLFF
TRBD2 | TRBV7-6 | CASSPRGGSDTQYF
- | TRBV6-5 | CASSAQGWEYYGYTF
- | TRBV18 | CASSLRTATNEKLFF
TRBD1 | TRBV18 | CASSADRVVNTEAFF
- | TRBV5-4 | CASSGGGHQNTEAFF
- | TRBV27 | CASSPFGGRQPQHF
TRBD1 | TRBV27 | CASSPGQGKVYEQYF
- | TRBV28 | CATKNRESGYNEQFF
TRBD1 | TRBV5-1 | CASRRTGTDNYGYTF
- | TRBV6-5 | CASSYFLGQGNSPLHF
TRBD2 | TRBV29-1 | CSVLVSGGETQYF
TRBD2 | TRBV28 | CATRLGTSGGQGEQFF